This T cell receptor beta chain was obtained from a study of radiation and T cells in renal cell carcinoma. Study-level results: Top tumor clonotypes rose in blood 2 weeks post-radiation, then contracted.

Worth noting for this clone: Its specificity is unknown.

Specified time point: blood 4 weeks post-SBRT, at nephrectomy. The sample's treatment: 15 Gy SBRT to primary tumor, nephrectomy 4 weeks later. The CDR3 runs to 13 residues. V was cut by 5 bases and J by 10 bases, with 12 bases left in between. Germline CDR1 MNHNY, CDR2 SVGAGI (reference sequence). TCRdb keeps only in-frame clones here, not all; method: immunoSEQ multiplex PCR. The sample has some 78,000 clones; 89% are singletons. Sequencing used blood, obtained from a patient whose treatment included radiotherapy and nephrectomy. This sequence originates from a woman in her seventies with renal cell carcinoma. The V and J genes are TRBV6-6 and TRBJ1-6; D perhaps matches TRBD1 (5 bases). CDR3 region: CASSPLWGSPLHF. The DNA of the CDR3 is TGTGCCAGCAGTCCCCTTTGGGGGTCACCCCTCCACTTT.